This T cell receptor beta chain was captured in a study of spatial heterogeneity in lung cancer. Study at large: An average of more than ten raw reads was observed per unique TCR and UMI combination.

Noted time point: sample taken at primary tumor resection. Samples were donated by 72 untreated early-stage non-small cell lung cancer patients. The authors sequenced whole RNA from tumor, nontumor lung or frozen PBMC without sorting. Trimming shortened V by 6 bases and J by 0 bases, and 9 bases separated the two germline ends. Looked up from germline, CDR1 is ENHRY and CDR2 is SYGVKD. The CDR3 loop spans 14 amino acids. The presence of a unique molecular identifier marked each TCR cDNA molecule. TCRdb fed the 5' RACE reads into MiXCR, producing one record per CDR3 protein. The table has more than 2,500 distinct CDR3 sequences, roughly 7% seen once; the top ten hold 16%. This clonotype is medium-sized within its sample.

Material: normal lung tissue next to the tumor, obtained at surgery. This clonotype originated in a male donor with early-stage non-small cell lung cancer. This sequence joins TRBV10-3 and TRBJ2-1, with no clear D. The CDR3 protein is CAISDEFSYNEQFF. In DNA form, the CDR3 reads TGTGCCATCAGCGACGAGTTCTCCTACAATGAGCAGTTCTTC.